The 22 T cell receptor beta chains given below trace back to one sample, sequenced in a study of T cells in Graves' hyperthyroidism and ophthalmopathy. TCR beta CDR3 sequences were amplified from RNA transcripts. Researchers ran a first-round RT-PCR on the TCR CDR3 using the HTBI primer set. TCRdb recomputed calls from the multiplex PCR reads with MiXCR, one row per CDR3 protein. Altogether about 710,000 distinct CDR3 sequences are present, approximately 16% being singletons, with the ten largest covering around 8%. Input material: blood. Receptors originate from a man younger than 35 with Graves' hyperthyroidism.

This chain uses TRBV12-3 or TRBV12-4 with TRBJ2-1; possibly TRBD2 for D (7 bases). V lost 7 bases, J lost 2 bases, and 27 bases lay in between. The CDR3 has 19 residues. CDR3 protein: CASTLTPTGGPSAYNEQFF. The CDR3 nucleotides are TGTGCCAGCACTCTAACCCCCACCGGGGGGCCTAGTGCCTACAATGAGCAGTTCTTC.

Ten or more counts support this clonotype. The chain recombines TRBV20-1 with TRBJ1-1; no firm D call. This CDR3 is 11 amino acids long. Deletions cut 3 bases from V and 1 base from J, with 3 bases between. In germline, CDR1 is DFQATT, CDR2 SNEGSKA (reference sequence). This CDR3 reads CSASRNTEAFF. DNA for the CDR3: TGCAGTGCTAGTCGGAACACTGAAGCTTTCTTT.

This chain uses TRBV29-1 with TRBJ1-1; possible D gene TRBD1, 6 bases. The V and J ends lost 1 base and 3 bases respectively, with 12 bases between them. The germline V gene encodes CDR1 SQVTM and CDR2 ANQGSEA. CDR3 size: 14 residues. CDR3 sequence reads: CSVEGRGGDTEAFF. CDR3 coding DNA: TGCAGCGTTGAAGGCAGGGGTGGGGACACTGAAGCTTTCTTT.

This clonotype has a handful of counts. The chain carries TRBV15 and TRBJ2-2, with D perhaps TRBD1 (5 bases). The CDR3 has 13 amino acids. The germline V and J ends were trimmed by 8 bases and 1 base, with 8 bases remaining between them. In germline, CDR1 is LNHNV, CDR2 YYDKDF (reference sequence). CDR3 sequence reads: CATEDKNTGELFF. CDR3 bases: TGTGCCACCGAGGACAAGAACACCGGGGAGCTGTTTTTT.

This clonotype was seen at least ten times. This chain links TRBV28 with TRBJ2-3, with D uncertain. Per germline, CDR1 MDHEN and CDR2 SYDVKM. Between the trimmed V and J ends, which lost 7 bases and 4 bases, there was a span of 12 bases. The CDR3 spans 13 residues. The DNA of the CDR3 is TGTGCCAGCACTCGCCCGAGGCCAGATACGCAGTATTTT. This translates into CASTRPRPDTQYF.

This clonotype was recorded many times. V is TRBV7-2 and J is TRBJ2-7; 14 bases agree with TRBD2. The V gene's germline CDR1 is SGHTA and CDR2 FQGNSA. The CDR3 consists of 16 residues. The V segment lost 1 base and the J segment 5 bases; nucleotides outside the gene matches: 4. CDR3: CASSLVSGLAGDEQYF. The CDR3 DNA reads TGTGCCAGCAGCTTAGTATCGGGACTAGCGGGAGACGAGCAGTACTTC.

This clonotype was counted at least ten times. The CDR3 coding sequence is TGTGCCAGCAGCCAAGGAGGGGGGAACGAGCAGTACTTC. This sequence encodes CASSQGGGNEQYF. The J gene is TRBJ2-7, the V gene TRBV3-1; D possibly matches TRBD1 or TRBD2 (6 bases each). The CDR3 runs to 13 residues. The ends were cut back, 1 base at V and 5 bases at J, with 9 bases in the middle. Looked up from germline, CDR1 is LGHDT and CDR2 is YNNKEL (reference sequence).

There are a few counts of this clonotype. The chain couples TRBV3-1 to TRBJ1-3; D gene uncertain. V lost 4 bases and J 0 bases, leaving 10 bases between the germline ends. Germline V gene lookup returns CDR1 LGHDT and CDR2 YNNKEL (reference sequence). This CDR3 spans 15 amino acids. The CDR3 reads CASSRYAGSGNTIYF. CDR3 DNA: TGTGCCAGCAGCCGTTACGCGGGCTCTGGAAACACCATATATTTT.

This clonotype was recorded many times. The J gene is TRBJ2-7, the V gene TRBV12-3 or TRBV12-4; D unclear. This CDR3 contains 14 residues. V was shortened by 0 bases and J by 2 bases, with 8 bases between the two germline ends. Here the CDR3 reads CASSLAGWAYEQYF. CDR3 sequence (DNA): TGTGCCAGCAGTTTAGCAGGGTGGGCCTACGAGCAGTACTTC.

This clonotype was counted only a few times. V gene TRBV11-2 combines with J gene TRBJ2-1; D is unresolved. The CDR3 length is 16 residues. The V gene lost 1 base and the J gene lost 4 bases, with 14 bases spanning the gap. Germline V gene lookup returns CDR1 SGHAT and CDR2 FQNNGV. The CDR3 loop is CASSLAAFRSYNEQFF. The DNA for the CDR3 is TGTGCCAGCAGCTTAGCGGCCTTCAGGTCTTACAATGAGCAGTTCTTC.

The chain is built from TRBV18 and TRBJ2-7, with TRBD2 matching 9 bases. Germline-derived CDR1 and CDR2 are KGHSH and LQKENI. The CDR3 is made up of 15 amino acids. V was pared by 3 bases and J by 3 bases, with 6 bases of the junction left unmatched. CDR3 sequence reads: CASSPGGLAVYEQYF. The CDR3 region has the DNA TGTGCCAGCTCACCCGGGGGACTAGCTGTCTACGAGCAGTACTTC.

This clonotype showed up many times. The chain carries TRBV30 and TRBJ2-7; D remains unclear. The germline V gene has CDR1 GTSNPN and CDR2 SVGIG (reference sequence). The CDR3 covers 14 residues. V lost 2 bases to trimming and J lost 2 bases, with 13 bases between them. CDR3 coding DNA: TGTGCCTGGAGTTCCCCTGGCGGAGCCTACGAGCAGTACTTC. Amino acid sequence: CAWSSPGGAYEQYF.

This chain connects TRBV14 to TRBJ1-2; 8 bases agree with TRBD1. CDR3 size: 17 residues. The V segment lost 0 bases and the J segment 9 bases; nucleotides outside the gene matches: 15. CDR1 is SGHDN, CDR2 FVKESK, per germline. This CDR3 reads CASSQEVGTGRHGSYTF. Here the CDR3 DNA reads TGTGCCAGCAGCCAAGAAGTAGGGACAGGCCGACACGGAAGCTACACCTTC.

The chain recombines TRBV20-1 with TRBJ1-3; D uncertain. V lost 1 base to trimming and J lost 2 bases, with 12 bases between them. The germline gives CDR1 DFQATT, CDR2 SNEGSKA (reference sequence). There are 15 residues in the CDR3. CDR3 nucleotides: TGCAGTGCTAGAGGAGACGTGTTGGCTGGAAACACCATATATTTT. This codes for CSARGDVLAGNTIYF.

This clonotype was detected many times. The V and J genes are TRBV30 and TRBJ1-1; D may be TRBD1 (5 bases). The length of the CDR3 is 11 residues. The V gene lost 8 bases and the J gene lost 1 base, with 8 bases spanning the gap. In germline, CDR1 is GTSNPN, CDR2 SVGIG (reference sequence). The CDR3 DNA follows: TGTGCCCAGGGACGGAACACTGAAGCTTTCTTT. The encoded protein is CAQGRNTEAFF.

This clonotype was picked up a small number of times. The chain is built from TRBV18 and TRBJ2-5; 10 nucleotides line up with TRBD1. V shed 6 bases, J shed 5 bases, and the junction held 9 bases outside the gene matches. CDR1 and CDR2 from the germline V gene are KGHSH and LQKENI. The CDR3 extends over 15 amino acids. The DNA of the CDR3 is TGTGCCAGCTCGTCCGGGACAGGGGAATTGGAGACCCAGTACTTC. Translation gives CASSSGTGELETQYF. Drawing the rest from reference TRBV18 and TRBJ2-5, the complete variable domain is NAGVMQNPRHLVRRRGQEARLRCSPMKGHSHVYWYRQLPEEGLKFMVYLQKENIIDESGMPKERFSAEFPKEGPSILRIQQVVRGDSAAYFCASSSGTGELETQYFGPGTRLLVL.

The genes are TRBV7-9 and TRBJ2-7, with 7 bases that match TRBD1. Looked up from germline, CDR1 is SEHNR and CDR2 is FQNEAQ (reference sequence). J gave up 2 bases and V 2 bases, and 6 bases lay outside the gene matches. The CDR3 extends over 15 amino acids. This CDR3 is CASSLWTGETYEQYF. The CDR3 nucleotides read TGTGCCAGCAGCTTATGGACAGGTGAGACCTACGAGCAGTACTTC.

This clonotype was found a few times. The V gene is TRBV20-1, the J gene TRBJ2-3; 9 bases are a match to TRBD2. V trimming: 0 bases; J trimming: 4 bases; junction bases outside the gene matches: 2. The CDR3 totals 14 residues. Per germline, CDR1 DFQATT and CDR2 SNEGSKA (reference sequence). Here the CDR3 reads CSARDSGRADTQYF. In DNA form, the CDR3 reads TGCAGTGCTAGAGATAGCGGGAGAGCAGATACGCAGTATTTT.

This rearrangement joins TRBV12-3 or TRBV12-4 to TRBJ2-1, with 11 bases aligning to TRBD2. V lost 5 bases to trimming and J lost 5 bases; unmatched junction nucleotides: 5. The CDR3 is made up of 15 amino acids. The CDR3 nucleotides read TGTGCCAGCAGTGTCTCACTAGCGGGAGACAATGAGCAGTTCTTC. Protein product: CASSVSLAGDNEQFF.

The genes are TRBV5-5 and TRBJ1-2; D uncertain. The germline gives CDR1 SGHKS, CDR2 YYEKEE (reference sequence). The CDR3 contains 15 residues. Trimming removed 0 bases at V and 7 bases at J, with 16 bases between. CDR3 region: CASSLVNLVAFGYTF. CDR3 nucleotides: TGTGCCAGCAGCTTGGTGAACCTCGTCGCTTTTGGCTACACCTTC. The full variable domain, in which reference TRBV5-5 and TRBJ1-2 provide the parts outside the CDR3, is DAGVTQSPTHLIKTRGQQVTLRCSPISGHKSVSWYQQVLGQGPQFIFQYYEKEERGRGNFPDRFSARQFPNYSSELNVNALLLGDSALYLCASSLVNLVAFGYTFGSGTRLTVV.

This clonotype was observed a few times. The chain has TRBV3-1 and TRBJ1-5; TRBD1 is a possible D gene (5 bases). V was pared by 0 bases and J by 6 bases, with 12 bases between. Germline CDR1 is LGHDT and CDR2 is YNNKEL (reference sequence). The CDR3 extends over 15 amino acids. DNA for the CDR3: TGTGCCAGCAGCCAAGATCCCAGGGTGGGTCAGCCCCAGCATTTT. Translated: CASSQDPRVGQPQHF.

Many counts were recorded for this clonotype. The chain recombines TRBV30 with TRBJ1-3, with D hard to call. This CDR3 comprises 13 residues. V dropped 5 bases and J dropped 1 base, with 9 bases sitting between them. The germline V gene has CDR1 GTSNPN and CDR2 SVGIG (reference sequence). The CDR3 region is CAWVGESGNTIYF. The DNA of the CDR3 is TGTGCCTGGGTCGGGGAGTCTGGAAACACCATATATTTT.